One sample yielded the 20 T cell receptor beta chains listed below, sequenced in a study of cytomegalovirus exposure and HLA in healthy donors. PCR employed 60 Vbeta and 13 Jbeta primers. The protocol was immunoSEQ multiplex PCR, while the TCRdb copy is restricted to in-frame clones and leaves out a portion. Of 100,000 to 150,000 clones in the sample, around 80% were seen once. Specimen: PBMCs. The origin of the receptors is a female donor in good health and CMV-seronegative.

This clone was seen a few times. The CDR3 nucleotides are TGTGCCTGGAGCGGCCTGGCGGGGGCCGTATACGAGCAGTACTTC. Translating gives CAWSGLAGAVYEQYF. V is TRBV30 and J is TRBJ2-7, with TRBD2 as a possible D gene (7 bases). Germline lookup yields CDR1 GTSNPN and CDR2 SVGIG (reference sequence). CDR3 size: 15 residues. Trimming stripped 3 bases from V and 4 bases from J, with 19 bases between.

This chain links TRBV18 with TRBJ1-2, with D possibly matching TRBD1 (5 bases). V gave up 3 bases and J gave up 8 bases, with 13 bases separating them. The CDR3 is 13 residues long. From germline, CDR1 is KGHSH and CDR2 LQKENI. The CDR3 is CASSPETDSGYTF. The CDR3, as DNA: TGTGCCAGCTCACCGGAGACAGATAGCGGCTACACCTTC.

The V and J genes are TRBV19 and TRBJ2-7, with D possibly matching TRBD1 (6 bases). This CDR3 comprises 14 residues. V lost 5 bases to trimming and J lost 2 bases, with 13 bases between them. Germline V CDR1 and CDR2: LNHDA, SQIVND (reference sequence). The CDR3 DNA follows: TGTGCCAGTAGTTTAACCGGGACAACCTACGAGCAGTACTTC. It encodes CASSLTGTTYEQYF. Combining the CDR3 with reference TRBV19 and TRBJ2-7 gives the whole variable domain DGGITQSPKYLFRKEGQNVTLSCEQNLNHDAMYWYRQDPGQGLRLIYYSQIVNDFQKGDIAEGYSVSREKKESFPLTVTSAQKNPTAFYLCASSLTGTTYEQYFGPGTRLTVT.

This chain uses TRBV5-8 with TRBJ2-7; TRBD1 agrees at 8 bases. The CDR3 runs to 16 residues. The V gene's germline CDR1 is SGHTS and CDR2 YDEGEE. Trimming took 4 bases from V and 7 from J; bases not matched to a gene: 16. CDR3 nucleotide sequence: TGTGCCAGCAGCAAAACCTATTTCAGGGGGCCGGGGGAGCAGTACTTC. Its protein product is CASSKTYFRGPGEQYF.

V usage is TRBV7-7 and J usage is TRBJ2-7, with D possibly being TRBD2 (6 bases). The CDR3 extends over 13 amino acids. Germline V gene sequence: CDR1 SSHAT, CDR2 FNYEAQ (reference sequence). V lost 5 bases, J lost 7 bases, and 15 bases lay in between. This CDR3 is CASSQDRGDEQYF. The CDR3 DNA sequence: TGTGCCAGCAGCCAGGACCGCGGGGATGAGCAGTACTTC.

The rearrangement links TRBV2 to TRBJ2-7; TRBD2 aligns across 7 bases. The CDR3 runs to 14 residues. Per the germline V gene, CDR1 is SNHLY and CDR2 is FYNNEI. V gave up 8 bases and J gave up 0 bases; unmatched junction bases: 7. The CDR3 DNA is TGTGCCAGCCAGTCCGGGACTACCTCCTACGAGCAGTACTTC. Protein: CASQSGTTSYEQYF.

This clone was observed a few times. V and J are TRBV6-1 and TRBJ1-5, with 9 bases aligning to TRBD1. This CDR3 has 14 amino acids. Germline values: CDR1 MNHNS, CDR2 SASEGT. The V segment lost 6 bases and the J segment 6 bases; nucleotides outside the gene matches: 6. DNA of the CDR3: TGTGCCAGCAGGGACAGGGGAGCGGGTCAGCCCCAGCATTTT. Translated, it gives CASRDRGAGQPQHF.

This chain uses TRBV5-1 with TRBJ2-3; perhaps TRBD2 as D (5 bases). V gave up 2 bases and J gave up 0 bases, with 13 bases separating them. The germline CDR1 and CDR2 sequences are SGHRS and YFSETQ. CDR3 length: 16 amino acids. CDR3 nucleotide sequence: TGCGCCAGCAGCTTCCTTAGCGACTCTAGCACAGATACGCAGTATTTT. This sequence encodes CASSFLSDSSTDTQYF.

CDR3 sequence (DNA): TGTGCCAGCAGTCAACGGGGGGTAGGTGGCTACACCTTC. Translating gives CASSQRGVGGYTF. The chain carries TRBV27 and TRBJ1-2; TRBD1 is a possible D gene (5 bases). CDR3 size: 13 residues. V lost 5 bases and J 7 bases, leaving 14 bases between the germline ends. Germline CDR1 and CDR2: MNHEY and SMNVEV (reference sequence).

This chain connects TRBV18 to TRBJ1-5; 7 bases are a match to TRBD1. Germline loops: CDR1 KGHSH, CDR2 LQKENI. This CDR3 is 13 amino acids long. J lost 9 bases, V lost 6 bases, and 8 bases had no gene match. CDR3 residues: CASSPDRDRPQHF. For the CDR3, the DNA is TGTGCCAGCTCCCCCGACAGGGATCGGCCCCAGCATTTT. Variable domain in full (rest from reference TRBV18 and TRBJ1-5): NAGVMQNPRHLVRRRGQEARLRCSPMKGHSHVYWYRQLPEEGLKFMVYLQKENIIDESGMPKERFSAEFPKEGPSILRIQQVVRGDSAAYFCASSPDRDRPQHFGDGTRLSIL.

This chain uses TRBV20-1 with TRBJ2-5, with TRBD2 matching 8 bases. The CDR3 totals 10 residues. Losses at the gene ends were 7 bases for V and 5 bases for J; bases not matched to a gene: 0. The germline gives CDR1 DFQATT, CDR2 SNEGSKA (reference sequence). For the CDR3, the DNA is TGCAGTGGCGGGGGGGAGACCCAGTACTTC. It yields the protein CSGGGETQYF.

In its sample, this clone was seen a few times. The V gene is TRBV6-1, the J gene TRBJ2-7, with D perhaps TRBD2 (6 bases). V dropped 8 bases and J dropped 3 bases, with 17 bases sitting between them. This CDR3 contains 14 residues. Germline assignment: CDR1 MNHNS and CDR2 SASEGT. The CDR3 DNA sequence: TGTGCCAGCTCCCCGACTAGTGAAAGCTACGAGCAGTACTTC. This gives the protein CASSPTSESYEQYF.

There are a few counts of this clone. The chain uses TRBV13 and TRBJ2-1; 9 nucleotides align to TRBD2. The CDR3 is made up of 13 amino acids. Germline CDR1 reads PRHDT; CDR2 reads FYEKMQ (reference sequence). Losses at the gene ends were 1 base for V and 11 bases for J; bases not matched to a gene: 3. The DNA of the CDR3 is TGTGCCAGCAGCTTAGAGCGGGGGGCTCAGCAGTTCTTC. It yields the protein CASSLERGAQQFF.

The chain has TRBV6-1 and TRBJ2-2; possibly TRBD1 for D (5 bases). The germline gives CDR1 MNHNS, CDR2 SASEGT. CDR3 size: 15 residues. V was shortened by 6 bases and J by 4 bases, with 15 bases between the two germline ends. This CDR3 reads CASSIEGAVTGELFF. For the CDR3, the DNA is TGTGCCAGCAGCATTGAAGGGGCGGTCACCGGGGAGCTGTTTTTT.

This rearrangement joins TRBV5-4 to TRBJ1-3; tentatively, D is TRBD1 (5 bases). Trimming pared 4 bases from V and 3 bases from J, leaving 11 bases between. The CDR3 is 14 residues long. Germline V gene lookup returns CDR1 SGHNT and CDR2 YYREEE (reference sequence). CDR3 in DNA: TGTGCCAGCAGCGCTTGGGGGGATGGAAACACCATATATTTT. Its translation is CASSAWGDGNTIYF.

The chain carries TRBV14 and TRBJ2-5; TRBD1 agrees at 11 bases. The CDR3 runs 16 residues. V lost 1 base, J lost 1 base, and 2 bases stayed unmatched. Per the germline V gene, CDR1 is SGHDN and CDR2 is FVKESK. Written as DNA, the CDR3 is TGTGCCAGCAGCCAAGCCGGGACAGGGGGCCAAGAGACCCAGTACTTC. It encodes CASSQAGTGGQETQYF. Full variable domain (missing parts from reference TRBV14 and TRBJ2-5): EAGVTQFPSHSVIEKGQTVTLRCDPISGHDNLYWYRRVMGKEIKFLLHFVKESKQDESGMPNNRFLAERTGGTYSTLKVQPAELEDSGVYFCASSQAGTGGQETQYFGPGTRLLVL.

The chain recombines TRBV11-2 with TRBJ2-1; 10 bases align to TRBD1. The CDR3 sequence is 18 residues long. Trimming cost V 0 bases and J 7 bases; bases outside gene matches: 12. Germline V lookup: CDR1 SGHAT, CDR2 FQNNGV. In nucleotides, the CDR3 is TGTGCCAGCAGCTTAGAATCCGGACAGGGGGGTTTACGGAATGAGCAGTTCTTC. It specifies CASSLESGQGGLRNEQFF.

The chain carries TRBV2 and TRBJ2-1; maybe TRBD1 (5 bases). CDR1 SNHLY and CDR2 FYNNEI come from the germline V gene. The length of the CDR3 is 13 residues. V was pared by 6 bases and J by 6 bases, with 12 bases between. CDR3 protein: CASSPQGVNEQFF. The CDR3, as DNA: TGTGCCAGCAGCCCCCAAGGGGTCAATGAGCAGTTCTTC. The full variable domain, in which reference TRBV2 and TRBJ2-1 provide the parts outside the CDR3, is EPEVTQTPSHQVTQMGQEVILRCVPISNHLYFYWYRQILGQKVEFLVSFYNNEISEKSEIFDDQFSVERPDGSNFTLKIRSTKLEDSAMYFCASSPQGVNEQFFGPGTRLTVL.

This clone has more than one count but fewer than ten. The V gene is TRBV19, the J gene TRBJ2-1; TRBD2 matches at 9 bases. The V and J ends lost 1 base and 10 bases, in that order; junction bases with no gene match: 14. The CDR3 extends over 17 amino acids. Germline CDR1 LNHDA, CDR2 SQIVND (reference sequence). The CDR3 loop reads CASSIGGPAGGRKEQFF. DNA of the CDR3: TGTGCCAGTAGTATAGGAGGTCCGGCGGGGGGGCGGAAAGAGCAGTTCTTC.

About this clone itself: At one of its ends the junction is not consistent with the germline gene, which may arise from a read error. This rearrangement joins TRBV19 to TRBJ1-2, with unresolved D. Germline CDR1 LNHDA, CDR2 SQIVND (reference sequence). The CDR3 length is 14 residues. In nucleotides, the CDR3 is TGTGCCAGTAGTCCAACGGCAGGCCCTGGTGGCTACGCCTTC. Protein product: CASSPTAGPGGYAF.